Below, 25 T cell receptor beta chains from the same sample are listed, as sequenced in a study of blood T cell repertoires in COVID-19. Repertoires were generated with immunoSEQ multiplex PCR, while TCRdb's copy carries only in-frame clones and drops some. This table holds around 190,000 clones, approximately 81% found once. Sequenced material: peripheral blood. The receptors stem from a woman aged 80 or over with acute or convalescent COVID-19.

The chain employs TRBV18 and TRBJ1-6; D perhaps matches TRBD1 (6 bases). Germline lookup yields CDR1 KGHSH and CDR2 LQKENI. Trimming took off 3 bases at V and 8 bases at J, with 23 bases between the two ends. CDR3 length equals 18 residues. The DNA of the CDR3 is TGTGCCAGCTCACCCGCGCCTTTACAGGGAACTTCAGATTCACCCCTCCACTTT. Its translation: CASSPAPLQGTSDSPLHF.

The V and J genes are TRBV12-3 or TRBV12-4 and TRBJ1-1; D call uncertain. V was trimmed by 3 bases and J by 9 bases, leaving 11 bases between them. This CDR3 is built from 12 residues. Here the CDR3 DNA reads TGTGCCAGCAGTTTTTATGAGGGTAAAGCTTTCTTT. Translated: CASSFYEGKAFF.

The chain carries TRBV18 and TRBJ1-2, with D possibly TRBD1 on 5 matching bases. Germline V gene sequence: CDR1 KGHSH, CDR2 LQKENI. Between the trimmed V and J ends, which lost 1 base and 4 bases, there was a span of 13 bases. The CDR3 is made up of 15 amino acids. CDR3 bases: TGTGCCAGCTCACCACAGGATCGGGGGATCTATGGCTACACCTTC. This sequence encodes CASSPQDRGIYGYTF.

V and J are TRBV5-8 and TRBJ2-3; D is possibly TRBD1 (5 bases). The CDR3 loop spans 16 amino acids. Germline CDR1 is SGHTS and CDR2 is YDEGEE. V lost 0 bases, J lost 4 bases, and 15 bases lay in between. The CDR3, as DNA: TGTGCCAGCAGCTTGGGACCTCCCGGCAGGGCAGATACGCAGTATTTT. This translates into CASSLGPPGRADTQYF.

The rearrangement uses TRBV5-4 and TRBJ2-5; D perhaps matches TRBD2 (5 bases). Germline values: CDR1 SGHNT, CDR2 YYREEE (reference sequence). Trimming pared 6 bases from V and 2 bases from J, leaving 8 bases between. The CDR3 is 12 amino acids. The CDR3: CASTRGQETQYF. The CDR3 nucleotides are TGTGCCAGCACCCGGGGTCAAGAGACCCAGTACTTC.

The chain links TRBV7-8 to TRBJ2-1, with 7 bases aligning to TRBD2. Looked up from germline, CDR1 is SGHVS and CDR2 is FQNEAQ. This CDR3 spans 12 amino acids. After removal of 4 bases from V and 13 bases from J, the junction contained 7 bases not matched to a gene. CDR3 residues: CASSSTTSLQFF. CDR3 DNA: TGTGCCAGCAGCTCCACGACTAGCCTTCAGTTCTTC.

The rearrangement joins TRBV5-4 to TRBJ2-3, with TRBD1 as a possible D gene (5 bases). V was cut by 4 bases and J by 4 bases, with 22 bases left in between. Germline CDR1 is SGHNT and CDR2 is YYREEE (reference sequence). The CDR3 spans 17 residues. The CDR3 bases are TGTGCCAGCAGCGTGAGCCTGGCAGGGTCCCTTCCAGATACGCAGTATTTT. Its translation is CASSVSLAGSLPDTQYF.

The V gene is TRBV15, the J gene TRBJ2-3, with TRBD2 identical over 7 bases. Per germline, CDR1 LNHNV and CDR2 YYDKDF (reference sequence). V lost 1 base to trimming and J lost 7 bases; unmatched junction nucleotides: 11. CDR3 length: 16 amino acids. This CDR3 is CATSRVEAGYRHTQYF. The CDR3 nucleotides read TGTGCCACCAGCAGAGTTGAAGCGGGGTACAGGCATACGCAGTATTTT. Full variable domain (missing parts from reference TRBV15 and TRBJ2-3): DAMVIQNPRYQVTQFGKPVTLSCSQTLNHNVMYWYQQKSSQAPKLLFHYYDKDFNNEADTPDNFQSRRPNTSFCFLDIRSPGLGDTAMYLCATSRVEAGYRHTQYFGPGTRLTVL.

The chain links TRBV25-1 to TRBJ1-2; 7 nucleotides align to TRBD1. The trim removed 4 bases at V and 1 base at J, leaving 0 bases unmatched. The CDR3 is 13 amino acids. Germline V gives CDR1 MGHDK, CDR2 SYGVNS. This CDR3 is CASSGQGNYGYTF. CDR3 DNA sequence: TGTGCCAGCAGTGGACAGGGTAACTATGGCTACACCTTC.

The V call is TRBV5-4, the J call TRBJ2-7, with 9 bases lining up with TRBD2. The CDR3 covers 14 residues. Germline V gives CDR1 SGHNT, CDR2 YYREEE (reference sequence). After removal of 2 bases from V and 6 bases from J, the junction contained 6 bases not matched to a gene. CDR3 in amino acids: CASSFLAGVGEQYF. CDR3 coding DNA: TGTGCCAGCAGCTTTTTAGCGGGAGTTGGCGAGCAGTACTTC. Looking up the rest from reference TRBV5-4 and TRBJ2-7 gives the full variable domain: ETGVTQSPTHLIKTRGQQVTLRCSSQSGHNTVSWYQQALGQGPQFIFQYYREEENGRGNFPPRFSGLQFPNYSSELNVNALELDDSALYLCASSFLAGVGEQYFGPGTRLTVT.

This sequence joins TRBV3-1 (or the pseudogene TRBV3-2) and TRBJ2-3, with 10 bases aligning to TRBD2. This CDR3 contains 15 residues. Trimming took 3 bases from V and 1 from J; bases not matched to a gene: 1. Looked up from germline, CDR1 is LGHDT and CDR2 is YNNKEL (reference sequence). DNA for the CDR3: TGTGCCAGCAGCCAGGGGACTAGCGGCACAGATACGCAGTATTTT. This codes for CASSQGTSGTDTQYF.

This clone was recorded once. The V and J genes are TRBV20-1 and TRBJ2-7; D not resolved. The CDR3 runs to 10 residues. The germline V gene encodes CDR1 DFQATT and CDR2 SNEGSKA (reference sequence). Between the trimmed V and J ends, which lost 1 base and 6 bases, there was a span of 4 bases. CDR3 region: CSARAREQYF. CDR3 in DNA: TGCAGTGCTAGAGCTCGCGAGCAGTACTTC.

The chain recombines TRBV9 with TRBJ1-1; TRBD1 matches at 7 bases. Losses at the gene ends were 0 bases for V and 0 bases for J; bases not matched to a gene: 2. The CDR3 length is 15 residues. In germline, CDR1 is SGDLS, CDR2 YYNGEE. The CDR3 DNA reads TGTGCCAGCAGCGTAGGGGGACAGCTGAACACTGAAGCTTTCTTT. Protein: CASSVGGQLNTEAFF.

The rearrangement links TRBV11-1 to TRBJ2-7; TRBD2 is a possible D gene (5 bases). CDR1 and CDR2 from the germline V gene are SGHAT and FQDESV (reference sequence). This CDR3 region has 14 residues. The germline V and J ends were trimmed by 4 bases and 0 bases, with 10 bases remaining between them. The CDR3 loop reads CASSSPRDSYEQYF. The CDR3 nucleotides are TGTGCCAGCAGCTCCCCCCGGGACTCCTACGAGCAGTACTTC.

This chain links TRBV30 with TRBJ1-3; D not certain. V gave up 5 bases and J gave up 1 base, with 12 bases separating them. The CDR3 has 14 residues. Germline lookup yields CDR1 GTSNPN and CDR2 SVGIG (reference sequence). The CDR3 spells CAWGYGGSGNTIYF. The CDR3 DNA follows: TGTGCCTGGGGTTATGGCGGTTCTGGAAACACCATATATTTT.

The V gene is TRBV27, the J gene TRBJ2-2; 8 nucleotides line up with TRBD1. CDR3 length equals 16 residues. With V trimmed by 5 bases and J by 2 bases, 7 bases remained unmatched. Germline-derived CDR1 and CDR2 are MNHEY and SMNVEV (reference sequence). Here the CDR3 reads CASSIKTGVNTGELFF. CDR3 nucleotides: TGTGCCAGCAGTATTAAGACAGGGGTAAACACCGGGGAGCTGTTTTTT.

This chain uses TRBV5-4 with TRBJ2-1; a possible D gene is TRBD2 (5 bases). This CDR3 contains 14 residues. The germline V and J ends were trimmed by 3 bases and 8 bases, with 15 bases remaining between them. The germline gives CDR1 SGHNT, CDR2 YYREEE (reference sequence). CDR3 residues: CASSSTYQADEQFF. Here the CDR3 DNA reads TGTGCCAGCAGCTCAACTTACCAAGCGGATGAGCAGTTCTTC.

The chain links TRBV4-3 to TRBJ2-7; D might be TRBD1 (6 bases). Germline CDR1 is LGHNA and CDR2 is YSLEER. The CDR3 loop spans 14 amino acids. Trimming pared 0 bases from V and 3 bases from J, leaving 9 bases between. The CDR3 region is CASSQDTGFYEQYF. In nucleotides, the CDR3 is TGCGCCAGCAGCCAAGATACAGGGTTCTACGAGCAGTACTTC.

The CDR3 bases are TGCGCCAGCAGCTTGACGGTGGTGAACACTGAAGCTTTCTTT. Translation: CASSLTVVNTEAFF. This chain joins TRBV5-1 and TRBJ1-1; D call uncertain. The V end lost 1 base, the J end lost 0 bases, and 7 bases lay between the germline ends. This CDR3 region has 14 residues. CDR1 and CDR2 from the germline V gene are SGHRS and YFSETQ.

V and J are TRBV7-9 and TRBJ1-1; 7 bases line up with TRBD1. This CDR3 spans 12 amino acids. Trimming removed 4 bases from V and 8 bases from J; junction bases left unmatched: 4. The germline CDR1 and CDR2 sequences are SEHNR and FQNEAQ (reference sequence). In DNA form, the CDR3 reads TGTGCCAGCAGCTCCTCGGACAGGGAAGCTTTCTTT. Amino acids: CASSSSDREAFF.

The rearrangement joins TRBV9 to TRBJ1-2; the match to TRBD1 covers 9 bases. CDR1 is SGDLS, CDR2 YYNGEE, per germline. Trimming took 0 bases from V and 6 from J; bases not matched to a gene: 9. The CDR3 runs 16 residues. The CDR3 DNA sequence: TGTGCCAGCAGCGTAGGAGGGACAGGGACATTAAATGGCTACACCTTC. This encodes CASSVGGTGTLNGYTF.

Points on this clone: The junction departs from the called germline gene at one end, perhaps through a read error. The V gene is TRBV7-7, the J gene TRBJ1-1, with 8 bases aligning to TRBD1. The CDR3 length is 14 residues. Germline V CDR1 and CDR2: SSHAT, FNYEAQ (reference sequence). In DNA form, the CDR3 reads TGTGCTAGCAGCTTAGGACAGGGATTCCCTGAAGCTTTCTTT. This codes for CASSLGQGFPEAFF.

This rearrangement joins TRBV9 to TRBJ1-3, with D uncertain. V gave up 4 bases and J gave up 7 bases, with 12 bases separating them. The CDR3 extends over 13 amino acids. Germline V gives CDR1 SGDLS, CDR2 YYNGEE. The CDR3 reads CASSFSQENTIYF. As DNA, the CDR3 is TGTGCCAGCAGCTTCTCCCAAGAGAACACCATATATTTT.

Only a few counts were recorded for this clone. In the same sample, other DNA sequences code for this CDR3. The chain has TRBV24-1 and TRBJ2-3, with D uncertain. Germline CDR1 and CDR2: KGHDR and SFDVKD. V lost 2 bases and J 2 bases, leaving 4 bases between the germline ends. CDR3 length equals 13 residues. In DNA, the CDR3 is TGTGCCACCAGTGATTCCTACACAGATACGCAGTATTTT. Residues: CATSDSYTDTQYF.

The chain couples TRBV10-3 to TRBJ2-1, with a weak D call TRBD2 (6 bases). The V and J ends lost 2 bases and 6 bases respectively, with 14 bases between them. This CDR3 contains 15 residues. Per germline, CDR1 ENHRY and CDR2 SYGVKD. The CDR3 here is CAISEVGGAGNEQFF. The CDR3 DNA is TGTGCCATCAGTGAGGTGGGGGGAGCGGGCAATGAGCAGTTCTTC.